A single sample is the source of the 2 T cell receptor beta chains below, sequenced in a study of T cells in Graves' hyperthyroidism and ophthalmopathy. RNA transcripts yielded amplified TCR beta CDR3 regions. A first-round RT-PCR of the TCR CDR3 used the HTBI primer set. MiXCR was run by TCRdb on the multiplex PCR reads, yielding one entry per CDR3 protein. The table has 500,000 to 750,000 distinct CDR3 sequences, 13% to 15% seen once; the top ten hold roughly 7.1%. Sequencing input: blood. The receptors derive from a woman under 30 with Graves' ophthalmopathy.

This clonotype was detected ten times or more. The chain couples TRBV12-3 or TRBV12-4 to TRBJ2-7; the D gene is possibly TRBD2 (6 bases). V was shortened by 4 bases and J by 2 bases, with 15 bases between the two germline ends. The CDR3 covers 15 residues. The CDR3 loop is CASSSRIAEPYEQYF. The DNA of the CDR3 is TGTGCCAGCAGTTCCCGGATAGCGGAACCCTACGAGCAGTACTTC.

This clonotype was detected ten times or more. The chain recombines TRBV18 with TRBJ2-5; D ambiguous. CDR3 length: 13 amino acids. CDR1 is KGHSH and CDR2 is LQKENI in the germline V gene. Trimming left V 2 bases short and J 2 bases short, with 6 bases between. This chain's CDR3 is CASSPESQETQYF. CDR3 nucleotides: TGTGCCAGCTCACCAGAGTCTCAAGAGACCCAGTACTTC.